These 29 T cell receptor beta chains share one sample of origin, sequenced in a study of T cell responses to AZD1222 COVID-19 vaccine. Some clones are missing from TCRdb's copy, which holds only in-frame ones; the method was immunoSEQ multiplex PCR. The sample holds around 54,000 clones, 86% seen once. The starting material was peripheral blood, obtained 28 days after the second AZD1222 dose. These receptor sequences come from an adult who received the AZD1222 COVID-19 vaccine.

V and J are TRBV11-1 and TRBJ2-1; 8 bases match TRBD2. Germline CDR1 SGHAT, CDR2 FQDESV (reference sequence). There are 15 residues in the CDR3. The J segment lost 0 bases and the V segment lost 5 bases, leaving 3 bases of the junction unmatched. The DNA of the CDR3 is TGTGCCAGCAGCCTTCGGGGGGGCTCCTACAATGAGCAGTTCTTC. Amino acids: CASSLRGGSYNEQFF. The full variable domain, completed using reference TRBV11-1 and TRBJ2-1, is EAEVAQSPRYKITEKSQAVAFWCDPISGHATLYWYRQILGQGPELLVQFQDESVVDDSQLPKDRFSAERLKGVDSTLKIQPAELGDSAMYLCASSLRGGSYNEQFFGPGTRLTVL.

V is TRBV19 and J is TRBJ2-7, with a possible D match to TRBD2 (5 bases). The CDR3 contains 14 residues. Germline V gene sequence: CDR1 LNHDA, CDR2 SQIVND (reference sequence). Trimming shortened V by 5 bases and J by 3 bases, and 14 bases separated the two germline ends. The CDR3, as DNA: TGTGCCAGTAGTGCTAGAGGGCGGATCTACGAGCAGTACTTC. Translation gives CASSARGRIYEQYF. Based on the CDR3 plus reference TRBV19 and TRBJ2-7, the full variable domain is DGGITQSPKYLFRKEGQNVTLSCEQNLNHDAMYWYRQDPGQGLRLIYYSQIVNDFQKGDIAEGYSVSREKKESFPLTVTSAQKNPTAFYLCASSARGRIYEQYFGPGTRLTVT.

The rearrangement uses TRBV6-2 or TRBV6-3 and TRBJ2-5; D ambiguous. Germline V gives CDR1 MNHEY, CDR2 SVGEGT. The length of the CDR3 is 13 residues. The V gene lost 5 bases and the J gene lost 0 bases, with 7 bases spanning the gap. In DNA form, the CDR3 reads TGTGCCAGCAGTAAACAGTACCAAGAGACCCAGTACTTC. Encoded protein: CASSKQYQETQYF.

This chain uses TRBV19 with TRBJ1-5; D remains ambiguous. The germline CDR1 and CDR2 sequences are LNHDA and SQIVND (reference sequence). The V gene lost 3 bases and the J gene lost 1 base, with 13 bases spanning the gap. The CDR3 has 16 residues. CDR3 nucleotides: TGTGCCAGTAGTATCGACGGGAGCTCCAGCAATCAGCCCCAGCATTTT. This sequence encodes CASSIDGSSSNQPQHF.

The rearrangement joins TRBV9 to TRBJ2-7; D is undetermined. The CDR3 consists of 13 residues. Between the trimmed V and J ends, which lost 0 bases and 1 base, there was a span of 5 bases. Germline loops: CDR1 SGDLS, CDR2 YYNGEE. CDR3 bases: TGTGCCAGCAGCGTAGGGCTTTCCTACGAGCAGTACTTC. Protein sequence: CASSVGLSYEQYF.

J is TRBJ1-2 and V is TRBV7-8; 8 bases agree with TRBD1. In germline, CDR1 is SGHVS, CDR2 FQNEAQ. CDR3 size: 14 residues. With V trimmed by 5 bases and J by 2 bases, 4 bases remained unmatched. The CDR3 coding sequence is TGTGCCAGCAGCGGGCGGACAGGGAACTATGGCTACACCTTC. Translating gives CASSGRTGNYGYTF.

DNA of the CDR3: TGCGCCAGCAGCTCGACAGAGGACGGGGAGCTGTTTTTT. Translated: CASSSTEDGELFF. The rearrangement links TRBV5-1 to TRBJ2-2, with TRBD1 as a possible D gene (5 bases). This CDR3 contains 13 residues. Trimming removed 3 bases from V and 7 bases from J, with 10 bases in between. The V gene's germline CDR1 is SGHRS and CDR2 YFSETQ.

This clone has more than one count but fewer than ten. The chain couples TRBV5-6 to TRBJ2-4; 11 bases align to TRBD2. Germline lookup yields CDR1 SGHDT and CDR2 YYEEEE. The CDR3 consists of 17 residues. J gave up 0 bases and V 1 base, and 3 bases lay outside the gene matches. CDR3 bases: TGTGCCAGCAGCTTGCTAGCGGGAGGCCTAGCCAAAAACATTCAGTACTTC. This sequence encodes CASSLLAGGLAKNIQYF.

The chain's CDR3 is CASSLVGPEQYF. Here the CDR3 DNA reads TGTGCCAGCAGCTTGGTCGGGCCCGAGCAGTACTTC. This chain uses TRBV5-6 with TRBJ2-7; D unresolved. Germline loops: CDR1 SGHDT, CDR2 YYEEEE. The CDR3 is 12 amino acids. V was pared by 0 bases and J by 6 bases, with 7 bases between. Full variable domain (rest looked up from reference TRBV5-6 and TRBJ2-7): DAGVTQSPTHLIKTRGQQVTLRCSPKSGHDTVSWYQQALGQGPQFIFQYYEEEERQRGNFPDRFSGHQFPNYSSELNVNALLLGDSALYLCASSLVGPEQYFGPGTRLTVT.

The chain combines TRBV4-2 with TRBJ1-5; D may be TRBD1 (6 bases). Germline V gene sequence: CDR1 LGHNA, CDR2 YNFKEQ. Trimming removed 5 bases at V and 3 bases at J, with 14 bases between. The CDR3 contains 15 residues. The CDR3 is CASSTRTADNQPQHF. CDR3 DNA: TGTGCCAGCAGCACCCGGACAGCAGACAATCAGCCCCAGCATTTT.

The CDR3 DNA sequence: TGTGCCAGCAGCTTAGAGGCAGGGGTCTATGGCTACACCTTC. It yields the protein CASSLEAGVYGYTF. The chain links TRBV11-2 to TRBJ1-2, with a possible D match to TRBD1 (6 bases). Germline CDR1 and CDR2: SGHAT and FQNNGV. Trimming removed 0 bases at V and 4 bases at J, with 9 bases between. CDR3 length: 14 amino acids.

The genes are TRBV4-1 and TRBJ1-2; D may be TRBD1 (5 bases). Trimming removed 0 bases at V and 0 bases at J, with 14 bases between. The CDR3 contains 17 residues. The germline V gene encodes CDR1 MGHRA and CDR2 YSYEKL. The CDR3 protein is CASSQEGSGIANYGYTF. The CDR3 region has the DNA TGCGCCAGCAGCCAAGAGGGTTCAGGGATTGCTAACTATGGCTACACCTTC.

The J gene is TRBJ2-7, the V gene TRBV18, with D unresolved. The V gene lost 1 base and the J gene lost 0 bases, with 7 bases spanning the gap. The CDR3 is made up of 14 amino acids. Germline V gene data show CDR1 as KGHSH and CDR2 as LQKENI. This CDR3 is CASSPQTASYEQYF. In nucleotides, the CDR3 is TGTGCCAGCTCACCACAAACCGCCTCCTACGAGCAGTACTTC. The full variable domain, its missing parts supplied by reference TRBV18 and TRBJ2-7, is NAGVMQNPRHLVRRRGQEARLRCSPMKGHSHVYWYRQLPEEGLKFMVYLQKENIIDESGMPKERFSAEFPKEGPSILRIQQVVRGDSAAYFCASSPQTASYEQYFGPGTRLTVT.

This chain links TRBV6-5 with TRBJ1-2; D ambiguous. The CDR3 consists of 13 residues. CDR1 and CDR2 (germline): MNHEY, SVGAGI. The V end was cut by 0 bases, the J end by 5 bases, with 7 bases between. CDR3 bases: TGTGCCAGCAGTTACTCGAACAGTTATGGCTACACCTTC. Translated, it gives CASSYSNSYGYTF.

The chain is built from TRBV11-3 and TRBJ2-1, with a weak D call TRBD2 (5 bases). Germline values: CDR1 SGHNT, CDR2 YENEEA. V lost 5 bases and J lost 4, with 6 bases in between. The CDR3 extends over 12 amino acids. This CDR3 is CASSRTYNEQFF. The CDR3 DNA reads TGTGCCAGCAGCCGGACTTACAATGAGCAGTTCTTC.

V usage is TRBV28 and J usage is TRBJ1-2; unclear D gene. The CDR3 runs 12 residues. With 5 bases removed from V and 5 bases from J, the gap between germline ends came to 9 bases. CDR1 is MDHEN and CDR2 is SYDVKM in the germline V gene. CDR3 nucleotide sequence: TGTGCCAGCAGTACCTGGACGTATGGCTACACCTTC. It encodes CASSTWTYGYTF.

CDR3 DNA: TGTGCCTGGGAACCGGGACAGATGACCCTCCACTTT. It encodes CAWEPGQMTLHF. The chain has TRBV30 and TRBJ1-6, with 7 bases fitting TRBD1. This CDR3 is built from 12 residues. The V gene end was trimmed by 5 bases and the J gene end by 14 bases; junction bases not matched to a gene: 9. The germline gives CDR1 GTSNPN, CDR2 SVGIG (reference sequence).

This clone was seen a single time. The J gene is TRBJ1-2, the V gene TRBV28; no clear D. Germline assignment: CDR1 MDHEN and CDR2 SYDVKM. V gave up 5 bases and J gave up 0 bases, with 10 bases separating them. This CDR3 comprises 14 residues. CDR3 bases: TGTGCCAGCAGTACACCCAGTTCTAACTATGGCTACACCTTC. As protein: CASSTPSSNYGYTF.

J is TRBJ1-1 and V is TRBV3-1 (or the pseudogene TRBV3-2); no firm D call. V was shortened by 2 bases and J by 1 base, with 8 bases between the two germline ends. There are 14 residues in the CDR3. The germline V gene encodes CDR1 LGHDT and CDR2 YNNKEL (reference sequence). The CDR3 DNA reads as TGTGCCAGCAGCCAACGGGGTGCGAACACTGAAGCTTTCTTT. This encodes CASSQRGANTEAFF.

The chain is built from TRBV27 and TRBJ2-7, with D maybe TRBD1 (5 bases). CDR1 is MNHEY and CDR2 is SMNVEV in the germline V gene (reference sequence). This CDR3 comprises 13 residues. Trimming pared 8 bases from V and 11 bases from J, leaving 22 bases between. The CDR3 loop is CASSILEGAMEYF. The CDR3 nucleotides are TGTGCCAGCTCCATCCTGGAAGGGGCCATGGAGTACTTC.

The chain uses TRBV4-1 and TRBJ2-3; possible D gene TRBD2, 6 bases. V lost 3 bases and J 0 bases, leaving 13 bases between the germline ends. The germline CDR1 and CDR2 sequences are MGHRA and YSYEKL. This CDR3 spans 16 amino acids. The CDR3 loop is CASSQLAAPSTDTQYF. DNA for the CDR3: TGCGCCAGCAGCCAGTTAGCGGCCCCTAGCACAGATACGCAGTATTTT.

As regards this clone: Additional DNA sequences in this sample encode the identical CDR3. The chain combines TRBV12-3 or TRBV12-4 with TRBJ1-1; D call uncertain. Trimming removed 3 bases from V and 1 base from J, with 6 bases in between. The CDR3 spans 13 residues. CDR3 amino acids: CASSLGGNTEAFF. The DNA for the CDR3 is TGTGCCAGCAGTTTGGGTGGGAACACTGAAGCTTTCTTT.

This clone was seen a single time. The chain couples TRBV5-1 to TRBJ2-3, with D perhaps matching TRBD2 (6 bases). V lost 4 bases and J lost 4, with 13 bases in between. This CDR3 has 14 residues. Germline V gene lookup returns CDR1 SGHRS and CDR2 YFSETQ. CDR3 nucleotides: TGCGCCAGCAGCCCGGGGGAACGGGCAGATACGCAGTATTTT. This translates into CASSPGERADTQYF.

The V gene is TRBV18, the J gene TRBJ1-2, with D maybe TRBD1 (5 bases). The CDR3 covers 15 residues. The ends were cut back, 2 bases at V and 2 bases at J, with 12 bases in the middle. Germline lookup yields CDR1 KGHSH and CDR2 LQKENI. The CDR3 reads CASSPSGTVNYGYTF. The DNA of the CDR3 is TGTGCCAGCTCACCATCGGGGACCGTCAACTATGGCTACACCTTC.

The chain links TRBV11-3 to TRBJ2-3; D possibly corresponds to TRBD1 (5 bases). The V gene's germline CDR1 is SGHNT and CDR2 YENEEA. Trimming took 0 bases from V and 7 from J, leaving 8 bases between them. The CDR3 is 13 amino acids. The CDR3 loop is CASSLDVGHTQYF. The CDR3 DNA sequence: TGTGCCAGCAGCTTAGATGTGGGGCATACGCAGTATTTT.

The genes are TRBV19 and TRBJ1-4; weak D call: TRBD1 (6 bases). With 7 bases removed from V and 0 bases from J, the gap between germline ends came to 12 bases. The CDR3 extends over 15 amino acids. Per germline, CDR1 LNHDA and CDR2 SQIVND (reference sequence). The CDR3 protein is CASTAQGSTNEKLFF. CDR3 nucleotides: TGTGCCAGTACCGCACAGGGTTCAACTAATGAAAAACTGTTTTTT. Looking up the rest from reference TRBV19 and TRBJ1-4 gives the full variable domain: DGGITQSPKYLFRKEGQNVTLSCEQNLNHDAMYWYRQDPGQGLRLIYYSQIVNDFQKGDIAEGYSVSREKKESFPLTVTSAQKNPTAFYLCASTAQGSTNEKLFFGSGTQLSVL.

The V gene is TRBV19, the J gene TRBJ1-2, with D possibly matching TRBD1 (6 bases). Germline CDR1 and CDR2: LNHDA and SQIVND (reference sequence). CDR3 length: 13 amino acids. V shed 5 bases and J shed 7 bases, with 14 bases lying between them. CDR3 in amino acids: CASSDQGSGGYTF. CDR3 sequence (DNA): TGTGCCAGTAGTGACCAGGGGTCTGGTGGCTACACCTTC.

This clone was seen a handful of times. V usage is TRBV28 and J usage is TRBJ1-4; TRBD1 matches at 9 bases. CDR1 and CDR2 from the germline V gene are MDHEN and SYDVKM. Germline trimming cut 4 bases from V and 5 bases from J; bases unmatched to any gene: 5. The CDR3 runs 15 residues. The CDR3 DNA is TGTGCCAGCAGTTCCCCCGGGACAGGGAATGAAAAACTGTTTTTT. This gives the protein CASSSPGTGNEKLFF.

The chain carries TRBV15 and TRBJ1-2, with 9 bases identical to TRBD1. V lost 5 bases, J lost 6 bases, and 10 bases stayed unmatched. CDR1 and CDR2 from the germline V gene are LNHNV and YYDKDF (reference sequence). The CDR3 covers 15 residues. CDR3 region: CATSRPEGTGNGYTF. The CDR3 nucleotides read TGTGCCACCAGCCGTCCTGAAGGGACAGGGAATGGCTACACCTTC.